This TCR beta chain was retrieved from a study of control samples from healthy donors and cancer patients. Measured with immunoSEQ multiplex PCR; TCRdb has only the in-frame clones, and not every one. The data contain 100,000 to 150,000 clones, less than 90% of them singletons. Germline V CDR1 and CDR2: KGHSY, FQNENV. The CDR3 consists of 15 residues. The V gene lost 7 bases and the J gene lost 1 base, with 14 bases spanning the gap. The sample comprised blood. The TCR was taken from a man aged 18 to 30 in good health. The gene calls are TRBV16 and TRBJ2-1; perhaps TRBD2 as D (5 bases). The CDR3: CASTLGGYSYNEQFF. Here the CDR3 DNA reads TGTGCCAGCACCCTCGGCGGGTATTCCTACAATGAGCAGTTCTTC.